What follows are 8 T cell receptor beta chains derived from one specimen sequenced in a study of early T cells in non-severe SARS-CoV-2 infection. Using its own MiXCR run on the 5' RACE reads, TCRdb lists one record per CDR3 protein. The sample has roughly 61,000 distinct CDR3 sequences, roughly a tenth seen once; the top ten hold around 8.3%. The sequenced sample consisted of whole blood. These receptors all come from an adult who was a healthcare worker with PCR-confirmed SARS-CoV-2 infection or an uninfected control (not recorded which).

The V and J genes are TRBV10-2 and TRBJ1-4, with D uncertain. Trimming pared 3 bases from V and 5 bases from J, leaving 10 bases between. CDR1 and CDR2 from the germline V gene are WSHSY and SAAADI. The CDR3 is made up of 14 amino acids. Here the CDR3 DNA reads TGCGCCAGCAGTGATACCTCTGGGAATGAAAAACTGTTTTTT. This codes for CASSDTSGNEKLFF.

This clonotype has a count of ten or more. The chain couples TRBV6-1 to TRBJ2-1; the match to TRBD2 covers 8 bases. There are 14 residues in the CDR3. Germline V gene sequence: CDR1 MNHNS, CDR2 SASEGT. The trim removed 7 bases at V and 4 bases at J, leaving 6 bases unmatched. Here the CDR3 DNA reads TGTGCCAGCAAAGAGCGGGAGTGGTACAATGAGCAGTTCTTC. Encoded protein: CASKEREWYNEQFF.

In this sample, this clonotype turned up many times. This chain uses TRBV29-1 with TRBJ2-3; D unresolved. V was clipped by 7 bases and J by 5 bases, with 7 bases between them. This CDR3 has 10 residues. CDR1 and CDR2 from the germline V gene are SQVTM and ANQGSEA. The CDR3 loop is CSAPGDTQYF. The DNA for the CDR3 is TGCAGCGCACCAGGAGATACGCAGTATTTT.

The table lists this clonotype with many counts. The V and J genes are TRBV12-3 or TRBV12-4 and TRBJ2-2; 7 bases fit TRBD2. The V segment lost 3 bases and the J segment 3 bases; nucleotides outside the gene matches: 4. The CDR3 covers 15 residues. The CDR3 sequence: CASSLGGSDTGELFF. The CDR3 bases are TGTGCCAGCAGTTTGGGCGGGAGTGACACCGGGGAGCTGTTTTTT.

This clonotype occurred many times. The V gene is TRBV10-2, the J gene TRBJ2-4; possible D gene TRBD2, 6 bases. Between the trimmed V and J ends, which lost 8 bases and 6 bases, there was a span of 14 bases. Germline V gene data show CDR1 as WSHSY and CDR2 as SAAADI. The CDR3 consists of 13 residues. The DNA for the CDR3 is TGCGCCAGCTCGTCGGAGGGCGGAAACATTCAGTACTTC. It codes for CASSSEGGNIQYF.

This clonotype was recorded at least ten times. The chain is built from TRBV13 and TRBJ2-2; D is unresolved. Germline V CDR1 and CDR2: PRHDT, FYEKMQ (reference sequence). The CDR3 has 17 residues. Trimming removed 0 bases at V and 3 bases at J, with 14 bases between. This CDR3 is CASSLGGRLEDTGELFF. The CDR3 nucleotides read TGTGCCAGCAGCTTAGGTGGACGCCTCGAGGACACCGGGGAGCTGTTTTTT.

The chain recombines TRBV9 with TRBJ2-1, with 9 bases that match TRBD2. In germline, CDR1 is SGDLS, CDR2 YYNGEE. The CDR3 length is 15 residues. V trimming: 0 bases; J trimming: 5 bases; junction bases outside the gene matches: 3. The CDR3 protein is CASSVVAGENNEQFF. The CDR3 coding sequence is TGTGCCAGCAGCGTAGTAGCGGGAGAGAACAATGAGCAGTTCTTC.

The V call is TRBV7-3, the J call TRBJ2-6; the D call may be TRBD1 or TRBD2 (5 bases each). In germline, CDR1 is SGHTA, CDR2 FQGTGA. Trimming took 4 bases from V and 1 from J, leaving 11 bases between them. The CDR3 totals 16 residues. DNA of the CDR3: TGTGCCAGCAGCTCCGAGGGGCGGTCTGGGGCCAACGTCCTGACTTTC. This gives the protein CASSSEGRSGANVLTF.